This is a list of T cell receptor beta chains from one sample in a study of cytomegalovirus exposure and HLA in healthy donors. Repertoires were generated with immunoSEQ multiplex PCR, while TCRdb's copy carries only in-frame clones and drops some. This sample contains about 110,000 clones. Input material: PBMCs. These TCRs come from a man younger than 35 in good health and CMV-seronegative. CDR3s include the opening cysteine and the closing phenylalanine or tryptophan. A D gene is named only where the DNA matches it firmly.

V gene,D gene,J gene,CDR3 protein,CDR3 DNA
TRBV28,TRBD1,TRBJ1-2,CASTLDRVHGYTF,TGTGCCAGCACCCTGGACAGGGTACATGGCTACACCTTC
TRBV18,NA,TRBJ2-2,CASSPGAGLNTGELFF,TGTGCCAGCTCACCAGGAGCAGGGTTGAACACCGGGGAGCTGTTTTTT
TRBV28,TRBD2,TRBJ2-2,CASSLTGGDRELFF,TGTGCCAGCAGTTTAACGGGAGGGGACCGGGAGCTGTTTTTT
TRBV28,NA,TRBJ2-2,CASSPAGLALTTGELFF,TGTGCCAGCAGTCCGGCGGGGCTAGCTCTTACTACCGGGGAGCTGTTTTTT
TRBV5-1,TRBD1,TRBJ1-1,CASSNRDRGLMNTEAFF,TGCGCCAGCAGCAACCGGGACAGGGGCCTCATGAACACTGAAGCTTTCTTT
TRBV2,TRBD2,TRBJ2-5,CASSLSGPGRETQYF,TGTGCCAGCAGTCTTAGCGGGCCCGGCCGGGAGACCCAGTACTTC
TRBV28,NA,TRBJ1-5,CASSSRTPVSQPQHF,TGTGCCAGCAGTTCACGAACCCCAGTATCACAGCCCCAGCATTTT
TRBV6-5,TRBD1,TRBJ1-2,CASFMQGVGGYTF,TGTGCCAGCTTCATGCAGGGGGTGGGTGGCTACACCTTC
TRBV5-1,TRBD2,TRBJ2-7,CASNMRAGDSYEQYF,TGCGCCAGCAATATGAGAGCGGGGGACTCCTACGAGCAGTACTTC
TRBV13,TRBD1,TRBJ1-2,CASSLGQGTGYTF,TGTGCCAGCAGCTTGGGACAGGGGACTGGCTACACCTTC
TRBV4-1,NA,TRBJ1-4,CASGQGGGGKLFF,TGCGCCAGCGGCCAAGGCGGGGGGGGAAAACTGTTTTTT
TRBV13,NA,TRBJ1-1,CASSLRGMGNTEAFF,TGTGCCAGCAGCTTGAGGGGGATGGGGAACACTGAAGCTTTCTTT
TRBV11-2,NA,TRBJ2-1,CASSCLAPWGGWYNEQFF,TGTGCCAGCAGCTGTTTAGCGCCCTGGGGGGGCTGGTACAATGAGCAGTTCTTC
TRBV11-2,TRBD2,TRBJ2-7,CASSLGSGGAGYEQYF,TGTGCCAGCAGCTTAGGTAGCGGGGGGGCGGGCTACGAGCAGTACTTC
TRBV7-6,NA,TRBJ1-2,CASSLAGGNGYTF,TGTGCCAGCAGCTTAGCGGGAGGGAACGGCTACACCTTC